The subject of this entry is one TCR beta chain. Its antigen has not been determined. No base quality information exists; no much larger clone differs at one position. The cohort comprised some 730 healthy bone marrow donors. At the time of sampling, all cohort members were nominally healthy, though unrecorded immune exposures were likely present. The donor tested CMV seropositive and was one of the 289 seropositive cohort members. Every donor gave a peripheral blood sample, and the peripheral blood mononuclear cells from that sample were used for TCR beta sequencing. The Qiagen DNeasy Blood Extraction Kit was used to extract genomic DNA from the blood cell samples. Libraries were built with the immunoSEQ multiplex PCR assay. For the multiplex PCR, a mixture combining 60 forward primers for TCR Vbeta segments and 13 reverse primers for TCR Jbeta segments was used. A multiplex PCR assay on genomic DNA amplified the CDR3 region of rearranged TCR beta genes. The amplified TCR beta libraries were sequenced on the Illumina HiSeq System as 87-base-pair reads. The authors' pipeline ran thus. In a later analysis, approximately 74 million unique TCR beta chains were counted across the approximately 620 repertoires, and some 10 million of these chains were shared by at least two donors. A nearest-neighbor algorithm error-corrected the raw reads and collapsed the reads into unique sequences, merging closely related sequences to remove PCR and sequencing errors. To assign V, D and J gene segments, CDR3 sequences were aligned to IMGT reference sequences. For a sequence to be retained, at least a six-nucleotide match to both a V gene segment and a J gene segment was required. A rearrangement was called productive if the CDR3 had no stop codons and remained in frame with V and J, and every other rearrangement was called non-productive. CDR3 was defined according to IMGT convention as the region running from the second conserved V-encoded cysteine to the conserved J-encoded phenylalanine. Sequences without an unambiguous match to a single V gene segment were excluded from the earlier analysis of about 600 of the donors. An earlier analysis of roughly 590 of the donors called V segments functional above 56.7% productive rearrangements and segregating when the between-donor standard deviation exceeded 5%. A statistical classification framework was developed to diagnose cytomegalovirus status using the catalog of TCR beta chain sequences. In a later analysis, TCR nucleotide sequences were compared against IMGT/GENE-DB human TR gene sequences so that V and J genes could be assigned. In a later analysis, CDR3 sequences and most-parsimonious VDJ recombination scenarios were assigned using the TCRdist pipeline. In a later analysis, each TCR beta chain was defined by its CDR3 amino acid sequence together with its V-gene family, and reads without a unique V-gene family were excluded. To address suspected cross-contamination and a sequencing artifact, a later analysis removed under 600 highly shared, low-generation-probability nucleotide sequences. For each public chain, a later analysis derived a clonal expansion index from normalized ranks of inferred template counts within each repertoire. A later analysis computed generation probabilities with a VDJ recombination model fitted to out-of-frame rearrangements, and checked the results against IGoR. Hypergeometric tests were used in a later analysis to score TCR-TCR, TCR-HLA and TCR-CMV co-occurrence, with a repertoire-size bias correction applied to the TCR pairs. False discovery rates were estimated in a later analysis by permuting HLA or CMV assignments 20 times. A later analysis grouped co-occurring TCRs with DBSCAN, adding TCRdist sequence similarity when clustering within HLA-allele-positive subsets. Repertoires with fewer than 30,000 or more than 120,000 public chains, plus five repertoires with anomalous nucleotide sharing, were excluded from co-occurrence clustering. TCRdb took over this immuneACCESS table, retaining in-frame rearrangements with V and J assigned. Such tables are incomplete; in checked studies, under half of the missing clones stem from an unresolved V gene, and the remainder is unexplained. V, J and clone size reflect that table, while D and trimming were determined from the DNA. The sample yields roughly 120,000 clones; over 60% were counted once. The ten largest clonotypes hold under 15% of the sample.

This entry comes from a study of cytomegalovirus exposure and HLA in healthy donors (dated by TCRdb to about 2017). About the study as a whole: An earlier analysis of 587 of the donors reported 276 Gb of sequence data and approximately 110 million unique TCR beta sequences from about 200 million T cells. Donor age, sex, ethnicity and CMV serostatus were compiled together with the repertoire data. The study aimed to test whether cataloging public T cell receptors could reveal signatures of past pathogen exposure. HLA typing included class I and class II loci at four-digit resolution. Every repertoire in the discovery cohort had been generated on one and the same sequencing platform. A later analysis re-examined previously published TCR beta repertoires from just over 650 donors and added high-resolution HLA genotyping to investigate patterns of TCR occurrence. Genome-wide SNP genotypes for about three fifths of the roughly 700 donors were used in a later genetic analysis, which treated that subset as a discovery cohort. The study used immunosequencing to profile the T cell repertoires of more than 650 subjects and linked those repertoires to cytomegalovirus serostatus. Among the approximately 400 genotyped donors, more than 70% belonged to the genetic ancestry cluster associated with self-reported Caucasian donors. Around 320 gigabases of sequencing data and approximately 85 million unique TCR sequences were included in an early release covering under 650 HLA-typed donors. Roughly 5 DR-DQ haplotypes were handled as single units for association and clustering, since linkage in the cohort was strong. On average, about 200,000 unique TCR beta nucleotide sequences were sequenced per donor among about 400 genotyped donors of the cohort, with approximately 18% of those sequences being non-productive. Along with the roughly 670-subject first cohort, a separate validation cohort of 120 different subjects was used. Typing coverage differed by locus: A, B, C, DRB1 and DQB1 were typed in about 620-640 donors, DQA1 in about 560, DPA1 in 600 to 610, and DPB1 in 472. In an earlier analysis of 587 of the donors, high-throughput TCR beta sequencing was used to judge whether each TCR beta V gene segment behaved as functional or pseudogenic. To predict cytomegalovirus infection status, the study combined high-throughput TCR immunosequencing, statistical association of individual TCRs with disease status, and machine learning. In the later analysis, no new phenotypic data were used to find candidate immune exposures; instead, reliance was placed on TCR beta sequences and their occurrence across donors.

The germline V end is reduced by 3 bases and the J end by 6 bases; junction bases left unmatched: 14. Including the terminal cysteine and phenylalanine, the CDR3 comprises 16 residues. Of the read, only the CDR3 DNA is kept; its 48 bases are in frame from base 1. In the germline V gene, CDR1 corresponds to LGHNA and CDR2 to YNFKEQ. Results the study describes overall, beyond this receptor: Linkage disequilibrium might explain the correlated functional status among segregating V segments, but an unknown experimental factor could not be excluded. Most TCR sequences were observed very rarely across donors, whereas some public TCRs were present in many individuals. In a later genetic analysis, fewer N-insertions in productive TCRs were reported among donors in an Asian-associated ancestry cluster than the approximately 630-donor mean. The classifier was reported to diagnose cytomegalovirus status with high specificity and sensitivity in both the original cohort and the validation cohort. In this cohort, only TCR beta chains were sequenced, and detectable features were limited by the absence of alpha or paired-chain data. Several of the top co-occurrence clusters appeared to be linked to parvovirus B19, influenza, CMV and Epstein-Barr virus, according to a later analysis. In vitro tests confirmed that a few of the cytomegalovirus-associated TCR beta chains recognize cytomegalovirus antigens. An association between a missense DCLRE1C variant and V-gene and J-gene trimming of TCR beta chains was found in a later genetic analysis and replicated in an independent cohort. Immune exposure information for the cohort was limited to CMV serostatus. Assigning TCR associations to individual alleles was difficult when HLA alleles, especially DR and DQ, strongly co-occurred. In an earlier analysis of some 540 of the donors, most TCR beta V segments appeared in productive rearrangements about 87% or about 30% of the time, broadly matching IMGT annotations. Fewer than 20 rarely observed V segments, including chromosome 9 orphons, were excluded from the earlier analysis of approximately 500 of the donors because counts were too low. A group of highly shared sequence variants was considered likely to be a technical artifact of the sequencing pipeline. At a false discovery rate of 0.05, a later analysis linked fewer than 20,000 TCR beta sequences to specific HLA alleles. The study gave a list of under 200 TCR beta chains associated with cytomegalovirus. The authors suggested that the approach could potentially be extended to other disease states and immunological phenotypes. The 87-base-pair reads could not distinguish some IMGT-functional V segments, including TRBV6-2 and TRBV6-3, so those segments were excluded. Sequencing depth was assumed to be roughly uniform across donors in the presence/absence analyses, though that assumption may not hold. A further reported finding was that TCR beta sequences accurately predicted the HLA-A and HLA-B alleles for most subjects in the first cohort. HLA typing was unavailable for some donors at each locus, so association tests used only the typed subset. In a later analysis, HLA-associated TCR beta chains showed more clonal expansion and lower generation probabilities than non-associated chains that were equally common. In a later analysis, most CMV-associated TCR beta chains were found to appear HLA-restricted, with HLA associations seemingly driven largely by CMV exposure. In a later analysis, the rate of TCR association differed among HLA loci, with DRB1 alleles having the most associated TCRs and HLA-C alleles having the fewest.

The sequence joins TRBV4-2 to TRBJ2-7, and 7 junction bases match TRBD2. Sequences were obtained from PBMCs. The TCR originated in a woman aged 60-75 years in good health and CMV-seropositive. The nucleotide sequence is given as TGTGCCAGCAGCCAGTCAATCGGACCGGGGGGTTCCGAGCAGTACTTC. Its translation is CASSQSIGPGGSEQYF.